This T cell receptor beta chain came from a study of cytotoxic CD8 clonotypes in ibrutinib-treated CLL. Using immunoSEQ multiplex PCR, the repertoire was profiled, and TCRdb retains in-frame clones only, with some absent. The sample yields over 40,000 clones, 83% seen once. Sequencing was performed on PBMCs, taken after 24 months of ibrutinib treatment. The sequence derives from a human donor with chronic lymphocytic leukemia.

Here the CDR3 reads CASSLVAGGNTGELFF. Here the CDR3 DNA reads TGTGCCAGCAGCCTGGTGGCAGGGGGAAACACCGGGGAGCTGTTTTTT. This chain uses TRBV7-2 with TRBJ2-2; 7 bases match TRBD1. Germline V gene lookup returns CDR1 SGHTA and CDR2 FQGNSA. The CDR3 runs to 16 residues. V was pared by 5 bases and J by 2 bases, with 8 bases of the junction left unmatched.